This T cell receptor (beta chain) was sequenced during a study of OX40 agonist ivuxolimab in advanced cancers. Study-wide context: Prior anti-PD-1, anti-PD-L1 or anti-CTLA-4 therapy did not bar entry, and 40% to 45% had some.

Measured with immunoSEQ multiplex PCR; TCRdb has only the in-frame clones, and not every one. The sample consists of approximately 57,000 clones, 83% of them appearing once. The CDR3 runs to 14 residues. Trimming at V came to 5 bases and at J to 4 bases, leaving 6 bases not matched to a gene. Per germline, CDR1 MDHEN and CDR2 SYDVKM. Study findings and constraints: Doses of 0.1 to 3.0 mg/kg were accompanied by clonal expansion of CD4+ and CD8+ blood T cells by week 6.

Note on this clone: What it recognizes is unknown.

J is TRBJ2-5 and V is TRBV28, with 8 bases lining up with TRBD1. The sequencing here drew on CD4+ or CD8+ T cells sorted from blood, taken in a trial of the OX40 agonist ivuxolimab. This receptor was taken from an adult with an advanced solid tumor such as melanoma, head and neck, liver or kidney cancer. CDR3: CASSIKQGVETQYF. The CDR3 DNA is TGTGCCAGCAGTATTAAACAGGGGGTAGAGACCCAGTACTTC.